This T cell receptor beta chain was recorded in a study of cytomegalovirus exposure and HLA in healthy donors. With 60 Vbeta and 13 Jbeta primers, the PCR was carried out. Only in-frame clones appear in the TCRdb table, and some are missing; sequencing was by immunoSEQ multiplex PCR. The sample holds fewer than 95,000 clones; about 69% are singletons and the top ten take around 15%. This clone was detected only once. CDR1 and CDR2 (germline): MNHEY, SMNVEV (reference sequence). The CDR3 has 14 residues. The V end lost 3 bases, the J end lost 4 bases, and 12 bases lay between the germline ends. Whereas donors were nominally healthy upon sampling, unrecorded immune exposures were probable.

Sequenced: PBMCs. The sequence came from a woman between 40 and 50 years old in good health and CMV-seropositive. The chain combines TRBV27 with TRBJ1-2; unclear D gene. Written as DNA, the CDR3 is TGTGCCAGCAGTTTTCAGGCGGGTATCTATGGCTACACCTTC. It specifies CASSFQAGIYGYTF.